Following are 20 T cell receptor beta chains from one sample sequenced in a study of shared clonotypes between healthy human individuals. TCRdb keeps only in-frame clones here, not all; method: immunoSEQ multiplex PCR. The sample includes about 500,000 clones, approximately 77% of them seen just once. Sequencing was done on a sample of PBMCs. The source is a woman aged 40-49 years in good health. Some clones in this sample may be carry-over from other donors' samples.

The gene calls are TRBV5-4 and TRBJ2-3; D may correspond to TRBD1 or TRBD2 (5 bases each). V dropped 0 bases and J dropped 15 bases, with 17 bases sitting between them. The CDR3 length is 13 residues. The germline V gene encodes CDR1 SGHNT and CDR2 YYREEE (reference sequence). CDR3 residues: CASSLDRDPDDYF. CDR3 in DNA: TGTGCCAGCAGCTTGGACCGGGACCCCGATGACTATTTT.

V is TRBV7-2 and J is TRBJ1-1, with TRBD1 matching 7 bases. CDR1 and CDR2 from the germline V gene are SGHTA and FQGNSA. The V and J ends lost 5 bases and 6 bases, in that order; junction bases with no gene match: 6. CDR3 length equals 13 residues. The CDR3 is CASSAKQGPEAFF. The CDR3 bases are TGTGCCAGCAGCGCCAAACAGGGGCCTGAAGCTTTCTTT.

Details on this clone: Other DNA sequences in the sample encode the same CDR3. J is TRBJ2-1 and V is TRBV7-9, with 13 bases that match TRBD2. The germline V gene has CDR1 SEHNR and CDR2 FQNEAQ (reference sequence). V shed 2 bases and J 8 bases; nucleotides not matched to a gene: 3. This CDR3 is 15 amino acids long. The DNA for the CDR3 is TGTGCCAGCAGCTTAAGGACTAGCGGGAGTGATGAGCAGTTCTTC. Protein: CASSLRTSGSDEQFF.

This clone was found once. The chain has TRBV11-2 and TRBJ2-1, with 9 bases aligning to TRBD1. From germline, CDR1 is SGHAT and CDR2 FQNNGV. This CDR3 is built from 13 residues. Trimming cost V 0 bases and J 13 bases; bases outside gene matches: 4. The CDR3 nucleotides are TGTGCCAGCAGCTTAGATCCGGACAGGGGACAGTTCTTC. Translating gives CASSLDPDRGQFF.

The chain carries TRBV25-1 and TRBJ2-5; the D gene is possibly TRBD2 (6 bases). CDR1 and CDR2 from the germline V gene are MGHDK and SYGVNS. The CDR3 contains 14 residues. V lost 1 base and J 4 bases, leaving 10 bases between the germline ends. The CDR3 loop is CASSESWGGETQYF. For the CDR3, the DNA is TGTGCCAGCAGTGAATCTTGGGGAGGAGAGACCCAGTACTTC.

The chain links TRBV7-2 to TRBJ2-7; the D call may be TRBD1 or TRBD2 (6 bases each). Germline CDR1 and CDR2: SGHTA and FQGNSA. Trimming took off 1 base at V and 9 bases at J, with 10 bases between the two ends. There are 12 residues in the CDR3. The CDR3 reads CASSLGGARQYF. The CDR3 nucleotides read TGTGCCAGCAGCTTAGGGGGGGCCCGGCAGTACTTC. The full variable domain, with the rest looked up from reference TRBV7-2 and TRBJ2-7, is GAGVSQSPSNKVTEKGKDVELRCDPISGHTALYWYRQSLGQGLEFLIYFQGNSAPDKSGLPSDRFSAERTGGSVSTLTIQRTQQEDSAVYLCASSLGGARQYFGPGTRLTVT.

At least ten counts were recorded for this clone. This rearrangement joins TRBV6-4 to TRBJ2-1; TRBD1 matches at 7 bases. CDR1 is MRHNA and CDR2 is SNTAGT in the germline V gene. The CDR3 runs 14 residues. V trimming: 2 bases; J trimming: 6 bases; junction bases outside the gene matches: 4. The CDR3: CASSDGAGGNEQFF. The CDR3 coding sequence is TGTGCCAGCAGTGACGGGGCAGGGGGCAATGAGCAGTTCTTC.

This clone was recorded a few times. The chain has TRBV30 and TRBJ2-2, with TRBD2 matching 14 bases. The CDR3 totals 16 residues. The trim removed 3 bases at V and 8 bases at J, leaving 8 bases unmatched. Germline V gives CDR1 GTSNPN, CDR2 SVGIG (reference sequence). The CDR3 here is CAWSLGLAGVVGELFF. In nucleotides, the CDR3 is TGTGCCTGGAGCTTGGGACTAGCGGGAGTGGTAGGGGAGCTGTTTTTT.

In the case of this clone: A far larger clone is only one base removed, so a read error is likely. The CDR3 nucleotides read TGTGCCAGCAGCGTAAGCTACGCGACAGGGACCCAGTACTTC. It codes for CASSVSYATGTQYF. The chain employs TRBV13 and TRBJ2-5; D perhaps matches TRBD1 (6 bases). Germline assignment: CDR1 PRHDT and CDR2 FYEKMQ (reference sequence). Trimming took off 5 bases at V and 7 bases at J, with 17 bases between the two ends. This CDR3 spans 14 amino acids.

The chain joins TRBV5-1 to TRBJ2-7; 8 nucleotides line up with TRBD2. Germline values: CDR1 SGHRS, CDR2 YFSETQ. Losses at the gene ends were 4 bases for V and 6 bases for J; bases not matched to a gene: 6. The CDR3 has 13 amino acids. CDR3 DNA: TGCGCCAGCAGCCCCGGGACTAGGGCCGAGCAGTACTTC. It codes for CASSPGTRAEQYF. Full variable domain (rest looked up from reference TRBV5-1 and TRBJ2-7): KAGVTQTPRYLIKTRGQQVTLSCSPISGHRSVSWYQQTPGQGLQFLFEYFSETQRNKGNFPGRFSGRQFSNSRSEMNVSTLELGDSALYLCASSPGTRAEQYFGPGTRLTVT.

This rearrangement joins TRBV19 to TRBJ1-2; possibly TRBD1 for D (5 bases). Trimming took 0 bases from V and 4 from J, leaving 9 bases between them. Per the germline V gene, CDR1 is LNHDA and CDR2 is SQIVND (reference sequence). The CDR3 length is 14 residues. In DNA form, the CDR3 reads TGTGCCAGTAGTATAGAGGACACTCTCTATGGCTACACCTTC. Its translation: CASSIEDTLYGYTF.

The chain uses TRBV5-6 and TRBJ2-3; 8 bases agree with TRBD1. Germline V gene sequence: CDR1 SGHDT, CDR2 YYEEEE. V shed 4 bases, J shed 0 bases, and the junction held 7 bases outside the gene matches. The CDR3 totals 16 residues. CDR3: CASSPPDRASTDTQYF. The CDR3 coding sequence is TGTGCCAGCAGCCCCCCGGACAGGGCTAGCACAGATACGCAGTATTTT.

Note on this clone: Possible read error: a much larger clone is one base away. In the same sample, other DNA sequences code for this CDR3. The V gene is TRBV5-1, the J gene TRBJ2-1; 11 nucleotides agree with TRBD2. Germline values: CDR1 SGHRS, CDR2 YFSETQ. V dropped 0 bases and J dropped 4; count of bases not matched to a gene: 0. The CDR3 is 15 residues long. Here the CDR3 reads CASSLGTSGYNEQFF. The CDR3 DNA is TGCGCCAGCAGCTTGGGGACTAGCGGGTACAATGAGCAGTTCTTC.

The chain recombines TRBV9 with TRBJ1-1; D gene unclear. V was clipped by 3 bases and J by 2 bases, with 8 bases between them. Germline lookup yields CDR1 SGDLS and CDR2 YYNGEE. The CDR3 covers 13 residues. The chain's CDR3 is CASSGVLNTEAFF. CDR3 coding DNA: TGTGCCAGCAGCGGGGTCCTAAACACTGAAGCTTTCTTT.

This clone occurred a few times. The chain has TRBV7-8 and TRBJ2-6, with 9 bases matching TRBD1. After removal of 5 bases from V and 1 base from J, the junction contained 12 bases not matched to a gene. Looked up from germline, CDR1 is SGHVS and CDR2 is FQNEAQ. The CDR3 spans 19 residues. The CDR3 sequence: CASSPSPDRGGSGANVLTF. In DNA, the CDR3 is TGTGCCAGCAGCCCGTCCCCGGACAGGGGCGGGTCTGGGGCCAACGTCCTGACTTTC. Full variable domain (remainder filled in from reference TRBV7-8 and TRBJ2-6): GAGVSQSPRYKVAKRGQDVALRCDPISGHVSLFWYQQALGQGPEFLTYFQNEAQLDKSGLPSDRFFAERPEGSVSTLKIQRTQQEDSAVYLCASSPSPDRGGSGANVLTFGAGSRLTVL.

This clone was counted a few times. This chain's CDR3 is CASSDERYQPQHF. CDR3 DNA sequence: TGTGCCAGTAGTGATGAGCGATATCAGCCCCAGCATTTT. The chain carries TRBV19 and TRBJ1-5; D is unclear. V shed 5 bases and J shed 5 bases, with 10 bases lying between them. The CDR3 covers 13 residues. The germline gives CDR1 LNHDA, CDR2 SQIVND (reference sequence).

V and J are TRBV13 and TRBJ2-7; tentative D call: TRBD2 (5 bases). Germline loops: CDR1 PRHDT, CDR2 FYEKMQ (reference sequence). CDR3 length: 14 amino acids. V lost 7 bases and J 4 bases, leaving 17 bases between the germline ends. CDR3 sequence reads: CASTWGDLRYEQYF. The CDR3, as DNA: TGTGCCAGCACCTGGGGAGACCTCCGGTACGAGCAGTACTTC. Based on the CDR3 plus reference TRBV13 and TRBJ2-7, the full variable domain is AAGVIQSPRHLIKEKRETATLKCYPIPRHDTVYWYQQGPGQDPQFLISFYEKMQSDKGSIPDRFSAQQFSDYHSELNMSSLELGDSALYFCASTWGDLRYEQYFGPGTRLTVT.

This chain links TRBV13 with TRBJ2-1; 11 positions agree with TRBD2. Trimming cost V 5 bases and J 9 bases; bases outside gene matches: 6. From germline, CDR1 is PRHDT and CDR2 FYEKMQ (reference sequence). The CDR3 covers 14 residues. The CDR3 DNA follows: TGTGCCAGCAGCCCGGGACTAGCGGCGGCTGAGCAGTTCTTC. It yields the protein CASSPGLAAAEQFF.

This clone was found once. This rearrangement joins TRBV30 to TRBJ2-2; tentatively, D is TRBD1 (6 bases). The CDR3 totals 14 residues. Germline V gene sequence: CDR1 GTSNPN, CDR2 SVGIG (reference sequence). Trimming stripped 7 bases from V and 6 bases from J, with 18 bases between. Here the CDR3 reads CASSYRDMAGELFF. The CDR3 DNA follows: TGTGCCTCCTCATACCGGGACATGGCCGGGGAGCTGTTTTTT.

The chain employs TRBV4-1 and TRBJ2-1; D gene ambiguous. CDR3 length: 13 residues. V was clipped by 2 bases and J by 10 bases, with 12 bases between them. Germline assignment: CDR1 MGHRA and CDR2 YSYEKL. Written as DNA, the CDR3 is TGCGCCAGCAGCCAACAGGCGCCGGAGGAGCAGTTCTTC. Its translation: CASSQQAPEEQFF.